Below, 23 T cell receptor beta chains from the same sample are listed, as sequenced in a study of T cell responses to AZD1222 COVID-19 vaccine. Produced via immunoSEQ multiplex PCR; TCRdb's table is partial and in-frame only. The sample includes about 70,000 clones, 88% of them seen just once. Sample: peripheral blood, taken on day 0 of MenACWY control vaccination. The receptor set was obtained from an adult in good health.

This CDR3 reads CASRQGAKDTQYF. In nucleotides, the CDR3 is TGTGCCAGCAGACAGGGGGCCAAAGATACGCAGTATTTT. The chain links TRBV6-5 to TRBJ2-3; 9 bases are a match to TRBD1. CDR3 length: 13 amino acids. The germline V gene encodes CDR1 MNHEY and CDR2 SVGAGI. V shed 6 bases and J 5 bases; nucleotides not matched to a gene: 3.

The chain has TRBV30 and TRBJ1-5; 10 nucleotides agree with TRBD1. This CDR3 is 19 amino acids long. The V and J ends lost 3 bases and 0 bases, in that order; junction bases with no gene match: 14. Looked up from germline, CDR1 is GTSNPN and CDR2 is SVGIG (reference sequence). The CDR3 protein is CAWSALRGQGLYSNQPQHF. The CDR3 region has the DNA TGTGCCTGGAGCGCACTTAGGGGACAGGGGCTGTATAGCAATCAGCCCCAGCATTTT.

The chain links TRBV4-3 to TRBJ1-3; 12 positions match TRBD1. Germline lookup yields CDR1 LGHNA and CDR2 YSLEER. CDR3 size: 15 residues. V trimming: 3 bases; J trimming: 7 bases; junction bases outside the gene matches: 4. CDR3 loop: CASSQGTGGLNTIYF. DNA for the CDR3: TGCGCCAGCAGCCAGGGGACAGGGGGCCTCAACACCATATATTTT.

The V call is TRBV15, the J call TRBJ1-5, with D possibly TRBD1 on 5 matching bases. V lost 5 bases to trimming and J lost 0 bases, with 14 bases between them. CDR1 and CDR2 from the germline V gene are LNHNV and YYDKDF (reference sequence). The CDR3 length is 16 residues. The chain's CDR3 is CATSPRRQISNQPQHF. The CDR3, as DNA: TGTGCCACCAGCCCTCGCAGACAGATTAGCAATCAGCCCCAGCATTTT.

This clone showed up just a few times. The V call is TRBV7-2, the J call TRBJ2-1; 11 bases are shared with TRBD1. This CDR3 region has 14 residues. CDR1 is SGHTA and CDR2 is FQGNSA in the germline V gene. J gave up 7 bases and V 8 bases, and 7 bases lay outside the gene matches. The DNA of the CDR3 is TGTGCCAGCGGCGGGACAGGGGGGTTGAATGAGCAGTTCTTC. Translation: CASGGTGGLNEQFF.

Note on this clone: Germline and junction disagree at one end, which may indicate a read error. The chain employs TRBV15 and TRBJ2-1; no definite D call. This CDR3 is built from 12 residues. Germline CDR1 and CDR2: LNHNV and YYDKDF (reference sequence). The CDR3 loop reads CATSRDLNEQFF. DNA of the CDR3: TGTGCCACCAGCCGAGACCTGAATGAGCAGTTCTTC.

This clone was seen just once. The V call is TRBV11-2, the J call TRBJ2-7; a weak D match, TRBD2 (6 bases). Germline V gene lookup returns CDR1 SGHAT and CDR2 FQNNGV. The V gene lost 5 bases and the J gene lost 3 bases, with 8 bases spanning the gap. The CDR3 is 12 residues long. The CDR3 region is CASSHGSYEQYF. The CDR3 nucleotides are TGTGCCAGCAGCCACGGGAGCTACGAGCAGTACTTC.

The chain combines TRBV23-1 with TRBJ1-5, with TRBD1 as a possible D gene (5 bases). TRBV23-1 is reported as an ORF; its role is uncertain. V was trimmed by 4 bases and J by 7 bases, leaving 20 bases between them. The CDR3 sequence is 16 residues long. CDR3 amino acids: CASSRPIMRGCQPQHF. The DNA for the CDR3 is TGCGCCAGCAGTCGCCCAATCATGCGGGGCTGCCAGCCCCAGCATTTT.

V usage is TRBV14 and J usage is TRBJ2-3; the D gene is possibly TRBD2 (5 bases). This CDR3 region has 14 residues. Between the trimmed V and J ends, which lost 8 bases and 4 bases, there was a span of 16 bases. Germline V gene data show CDR1 as SGHDN and CDR2 as FVKESK. The CDR3: CASGRHLRADTQYF. In DNA, the CDR3 is TGTGCCAGCGGGCGACACTTGAGGGCAGATACGCAGTATTTT.

The V and J genes are TRBV9 and TRBJ2-2; D not certain. The CDR3 has 11 amino acids. V lost 0 bases, J lost 8 bases, and 2 bases lay in between. The germline gives CDR1 SGDLS, CDR2 YYNGEE. The CDR3 loop is CASSVEGELFF. The CDR3 coding sequence is TGTGCCAGCAGCGTAGAGGGGGAGCTGTTTTTT. The variable domain in full, with the rest retrieved from reference TRBV9 and TRBJ2-2, is DSGVTQTPKHLITATGQRVTLRCSPRSGDLSVYWYQQSLDQGLQFLIQYYNGEERAKGNILERFSAQQFPDLHSELNLSSLELGDSALYFCASSVEGELFFGEGSRLTVL.

The gene calls are TRBV6-2 or TRBV6-3 and TRBJ2-3; 8 bases fit TRBD1. V shed 6 bases, J shed 4 bases, and the junction held 6 bases outside the gene matches. This CDR3 contains 14 residues. The germline V gene encodes CDR1 MNHEY and CDR2 SVGEGT. For the CDR3, the DNA is TGTGCCAGCAGCCTACAGGGGGGACCAGATACGCAGTATTTT. Translated: CASSLQGGPDTQYF.

The V call is TRBV3-1 (or the pseudogene TRBV3-2), the J call TRBJ1-6; maybe TRBD1 (6 bases). There are 15 residues in the CDR3. V lost 2 bases to trimming and J lost 8 bases, with 13 bases between them. Germline-derived CDR1 and CDR2 are LGHDT and YNNKEL (reference sequence). The CDR3 protein is CASSQTVAGDSPLHF. In DNA form, the CDR3 reads TGTGCCAGCAGCCAAACTGTGGCAGGGGATTCACCCCTCCACTTT.

The V gene is TRBV5-5, the J gene TRBJ1-3; 9 nucleotides line up with TRBD1. Germline V gene lookup returns CDR1 SGHKS and CDR2 YYEKEE (reference sequence). CDR3 length: 15 residues. The V segment lost 4 bases and the J segment 0 bases; nucleotides outside the gene matches: 2. The CDR3 spells CASSPGQGSGNTIYF. The CDR3 DNA reads TGTGCCAGCAGCCCGGGACAGGGCTCTGGAAACACCATATATTTT. Full variable domain (rest looked up from reference TRBV5-5 and TRBJ1-3): DAGVTQSPTHLIKTRGQQVTLRCSPISGHKSVSWYQQVLGQGPQFIFQYYEKEERGRGNFPDRFSARQFPNYSSELNVNALLLGDSALYLCASSPGQGSGNTIYFGEGSWLTVV.

The rearrangement uses TRBV7-3 and TRBJ2-3, with unresolved D. Germline V lookup: CDR1 SGHTA, CDR2 FQGTGA. CDR3 size: 15 residues. V shed 2 bases and J shed 4 bases, with 13 bases lying between them. The DNA of the CDR3 is TGTGCCAGCAGCTTAGGAGTAACAGCACCAGATACGCAGTATTTT. It is translated as CASSLGVTAPDTQYF. Using reference TRBV7-3 and TRBJ2-3 for the parts outside the CDR3, the full variable domain is GAGVSQTPSNKVTEKGKYVELRCDPISGHTALYWYRQSLGQGPEFLIYFQGTGAADDSGLPNDRFFAVRPEGSVSTLKIQRTERGDSAVYLCASSLGVTAPDTQYFGPGTRLTVL.

This clone came up once. The CDR3, as DNA: TGTGCCAGCAGCGTAGAGGGGGGAGACTATGGCTACACCTTC. Amino acid sequence: CASSVEGGDYGYTF. The J gene is TRBJ1-2, the V gene TRBV9, with D tentatively TRBD1 (6 bases). The CDR3 spans 14 residues. The germline gives CDR1 SGDLS, CDR2 YYNGEE. The ends were cut back, 0 bases at V and 3 bases at J, with 9 bases in the middle. Full variable domain (missing parts from reference TRBV9 and TRBJ1-2): DSGVTQTPKHLITATGQRVTLRCSPRSGDLSVYWYQQSLDQGLQFLIQYYNGEERAKGNILERFSAQQFPDLHSELNLSSLELGDSALYFCASSVEGGDYGYTFGSGTRLTVV.

This sequence joins TRBV2 and TRBJ1-5; a possible D gene is TRBD1 (6 bases). This CDR3 is built from 16 residues. Germline CDR1 is SNHLY and CDR2 is FYNNEI. V lost 8 bases and J 2 bases, leaving 19 bases between the germline ends. The CDR3 DNA reads TGTGCCAGCTCCCAAAGTACACAGGGTGGCAATCAGCCCCAGCATTTT. Translation: CASSQSTQGGNQPQHF.

The genes are TRBV6-5 and TRBJ2-3; TRBD2 is a possible D gene (5 bases). This CDR3 has 14 residues. Looked up from germline, CDR1 is MNHEY and CDR2 is SVGAGI. V lost 2 bases and J lost 5, with 11 bases in between. The CDR3 DNA reads TGTGCCAGCAGTTACGTAACGGGAAAAGATACGCAGTATTTT. This encodes CASSYVTGKDTQYF.

The rearrangement links TRBV5-5 to TRBJ2-1; 8 nucleotides match TRBD2. The germline gives CDR1 SGHKS, CDR2 YYEKEE (reference sequence). With V trimmed by 1 base and J by 4 bases, 4 bases remained unmatched. The CDR3 spans 15 residues. CDR3 nucleotide sequence: TGTGCCAGCAGCTTGTTAGCGGGGCGTTACAATGAGCAGTTCTTC. This encodes CASSLLAGRYNEQFF.

This clone appeared once. V and J are TRBV6-4 and TRBJ2-2; the D gene is possibly TRBD1 (6 bases). The CDR3 consists of 17 residues. Trimming removed 2 bases from V and 3 bases from J, with 16 bases in between. In germline, CDR1 is MRHNA, CDR2 SNTAGT. The CDR3 spells CASSDTQTGKDTGELFF. CDR3 coding DNA: TGTGCCAGCAGTGACACTCAAACAGGGAAGGACACCGGGGAGCTGTTTTTT.

The rearrangement links TRBV6-2 or TRBV6-3 to TRBJ2-1; 11 bases are a match to TRBD2. Unmatched junction bases numbered 7, after V lost 6 bases and J lost 9 bases. This CDR3 has 14 amino acids. Germline CDR1 reads MNHEY; CDR2 reads SVGEGT. CDR3 nucleotides: TGTGCCAGCAGCGTAGCGGGGGGGCAGTCTGAGCAGTTCTTC. It yields the protein CASSVAGGQSEQFF.

The chain recombines TRBV24-1 with TRBJ2-1, with TRBD1 matching 10 bases. The CDR3 totals 17 residues. V was pared by 4 bases and J by 9 bases, with 14 bases of the junction left unmatched. Germline V CDR1 and CDR2: KGHDR, SFDVKD. Written as DNA, the CDR3 is TGTGCCACCAGTGACCCGACAGGGGGCCCCCTAAACAGTGAGCAGTTCTTC. Its translation: CATSDPTGGPLNSEQFF.

CDR3 in DNA: TGTGCCAGCAGTTTAGTGGGGTGGGCTGAAGCTTTCTTT. Amino acid sequence: CASSLVGWAEAFF. The chain links TRBV12-3 or TRBV12-4 to TRBJ1-1, with D unclear. The CDR3 runs to 13 residues. Trimming took 1 base from V and 6 from J, leaving 9 bases between them.

The V gene is TRBV30, the J gene TRBJ1-1; 9 bases are a match to TRBD1. The CDR3 loop spans 15 amino acids. The germline V gene encodes CDR1 GTSNPN and CDR2 SVGIG (reference sequence). The CDR3 coding sequence is TGTGCTTCGGGTGTAGGAAACAGGGGGCGGCCTGAAGCTTTCTTT. Its protein is CASGVGNRGRPEAFF.